Shown below are 23 T cell receptor beta chains from a single sample sequenced in a study of cytomegalovirus exposure and HLA in healthy donors. PCR primers comprised 60 Vbeta and 13 Jbeta primers. The assay was immunoSEQ multiplex PCR, and TCRdb's table has in-frame clones only and misses some. The repertoire holds about 110,000 clones, less than 80% seen once, with 7.7% in the top ten. Sequenced input: PBMCs. These receptor sequences come from a woman in her forties or fifties in good health and CMV-seropositive.

The CDR3 loop is CASSLMTSGYQETQYF. CDR3 coding DNA: TGTGCCAGCAGTTTGATGACTAGCGGCTACCAAGAGACCCAGTACTTC. V is TRBV28 and J is TRBJ2-5; 9 nucleotides match TRBD2. Trimming took 3 bases from V and 0 from J; bases not matched to a gene: 5. CDR1 is MDHEN, CDR2 SYDVKM, per germline. CDR3 length: 16 amino acids.

The chain has TRBV4-1 and TRBJ1-5; D remains unclear. Germline-derived CDR1 and CDR2 are MGHRA and YSYEKL. The CDR3 is 13 residues long. V was shortened by 0 bases and J by 5 bases, with 5 bases between the two germline ends. CDR3 sequence reads: CASSQDPYQPQHF. The CDR3 coding sequence is TGCGCCAGCAGCCAAGATCCGTATCAGCCCCAGCATTTT.

The rearrangement uses TRBV10-3 and TRBJ2-5, with TRBD2 matching 10 bases. The J call is in doubt because the DNA end fits TRBJ2-7 better. The CDR3 length is 14 residues. Germline CDR1 is ENHRY and CDR2 is SYGVKD. The CDR3 DNA reads TGTGCCATCAGTCTCGCTAGCGGGAGTACCGAGCAGTACTTC. It encodes CAISLASGSTEQYF.

The rearrangement links TRBV5-4 to TRBJ1-3; a weak D match, TRBD1 (6 bases). With 4 bases removed from V and 0 bases from J, the gap between germline ends came to 11 bases. This CDR3 region has 15 residues. Germline V lookup: CDR1 SGHNT, CDR2 YYREEE (reference sequence). The CDR3 coding sequence is TGTGCCAGCAGCATTCAAGGGGGCTCTGGAAACACCATATATTTT. Encoded protein: CASSIQGGSGNTIYF.

This chain uses TRBV11-2 with TRBJ2-3; TRBD2 agrees at 13 bases. CDR1 is SGHAT, CDR2 FQNNGV, per germline. The CDR3 extends over 16 amino acids. J was trimmed by 3 bases and V by 5 bases; bases with no gene match: 5. The CDR3 reads CASSIWTSGRTDTQYF. DNA for the CDR3: TGTGCCAGCAGCATTTGGACTAGCGGGAGAACAGATACGCAGTATTTT.

This clone was picked up one time. No DNA is shown, since the ends of the CDR3 on it are uncertain; the CDR3 is the one TCRdb lists. Other DNA sequences in this sample translate to the same CDR3. The chain is built from TRBV27 and TRBJ1-5; the D segment call TRBD1 is taken from the table without a DNA check. The CDR3 contains 17 residues when both ends are counted. CDR1 and CDR2 from the germline V gene are MNHEY and SMNVEV (reference sequence). Here the CDR3 reads CASSLNWGQGSNQPQHF.

In this sample, this clone turned up a few times. The J gene is TRBJ2-3, the V gene TRBV6-5, with D possibly TRBD1 on 5 matching bases. V gave up 6 bases and J gave up 4 bases, with 11 bases separating them. Per germline, CDR1 MNHEY and CDR2 SVGAGI. This CDR3 has 13 amino acids. The CDR3 loop reads CASSEQAADTQYF. The CDR3 DNA reads as TGTGCCAGCAGCGAACAGGCGGCAGATACGCAGTATTTT.

About this clone itself: A read error may account for a junction end that differs from germline. The chain couples TRBV4-1 to TRBJ2-4; 10 nucleotides match TRBD2. This CDR3 spans 17 amino acids. Germline assignment: CDR1 MGHRA and CDR2 YSYEKL. CDR3 in amino acids: CASSQPLGLADKNSQYF. DNA of the CDR3: TGCGCCAGCAGCCAGCCCCTTGGACTAGCGGACAAAAACAGTCAGTACTTC.

In this sample, this clone turned up once. The chain uses TRBV9 and TRBJ1-5; D is undetermined. Trimming left V 4 bases short and J 1 base short, with 27 bases between. CDR1 is SGDLS and CDR2 is YYNGEE in the germline V gene. The CDR3 loop spans 20 amino acids. This CDR3 is CASSPRGRNLPLKSNQPQHF. The DNA of the CDR3 is TGTGCCAGCAGCCCTAGAGGCCGAAACCTACCATTAAAAAGCAATCAGCCCCAGCATTTT. The full variable domain, rest sourced from reference TRBV9 and TRBJ1-5, is DSGVTQTPKHLITATGQRVTLRCSPRSGDLSVYWYQQSLDQGLQFLIQYYNGEERAKGNILERFSAQQFPDLHSELNLSSLELGDSALYFCASSPRGRNLPLKSNQPQHFGDGTRLSIL.

The rearrangement links TRBV7-2 to TRBJ2-7; the match to TRBD2 covers 10 bases. The CDR3 runs 16 residues. J lost 2 bases, V lost 0 bases, and 4 bases had no gene match. Looked up from germline, CDR1 is SGHTA and CDR2 is FQGNSA. The CDR3 here is CASSLALAGGTYEQYF. In DNA form, the CDR3 reads TGTGCCAGCAGCTTAGCTTTAGCGGGAGGAACCTACGAGCAGTACTTC.

This sequence joins TRBV7-3 and TRBJ2-7, with 10 positions matching TRBD1. The germline V gene encodes CDR1 SGHTA and CDR2 FQGTGA. This CDR3 is 15 amino acids long. With 5 bases clipped from V and 4 bases from J, the junction kept 8 bases outside the gene matches. In DNA, the CDR3 is TGTGCCAGCAGCCCCGGGACAGGGGATAGGTACGAGCAGTACTTC. Protein sequence: CASSPGTGDRYEQYF. Filled out from reference TRBV7-3 and TRBJ2-7, the complete variable domain reads GAGVSQTPSNKVTEKGKYVELRCDPISGHTALYWYRQSLGQGPEFLIYFQGTGAADDSGLPNDRFFAVRPEGSVSTLKIQRTERGDSAVYLCASSPGTGDRYEQYFGPGTRLTVT.

The chain employs TRBV7-3 and TRBJ2-1, with TRBD1 identical over 8 bases. V shed 4 bases, J shed 9 bases, and the junction held 8 bases outside the gene matches. This CDR3 has 14 residues. Per germline, CDR1 SGHTA and CDR2 FQGTGA. Here the CDR3 DNA reads TGTGCCAGCAGCTCAGACAGGGGATACGGTGAGCAGTTCTTC. This translates into CASSSDRGYGEQFF.

In its sample, this clone was seen a few times. This chain uses TRBV12-5 with TRBJ1-5; tentative D call: TRBD1 (5 bases). The CDR3 is 14 amino acids. Germline V gives CDR1 LGHNT, CDR2 FRNRAP. The V end lost 9 bases, the J end lost 3 bases, and 15 bases lay between the germline ends. For the CDR3, the DNA is TGTGCTAGCGGGGGGGAGCTCTACAATCAGCCCCAGCATTTT. This sequence encodes CASGGELYNQPQHF.

The chain links TRBV6-1 to TRBJ1-5, with D hard to call. From germline, CDR1 is MNHNS and CDR2 SASEGT. The CDR3 has 14 residues. Trimming took off 8 bases at V and 0 bases at J, with 11 bases between the two ends. The CDR3 DNA sequence: TGTGCCAGCCGTAAAGACTATAGCAATCAGCCCCAGCATTTT. Its translation is CASRKDYSNQPQHF.

The J gene is TRBJ2-1, the V gene TRBV7-9; 10 nucleotides agree with TRBD1. CDR1 SEHNR and CDR2 FQNEAQ come from the germline V gene (reference sequence). CDR3 size: 16 residues. Losses at the gene ends were 3 bases for V and 7 bases for J; bases not matched to a gene: 9. CDR3 loop: CASSLPLDRGNNEQFF. DNA of the CDR3: TGTGCCAGCAGCTTGCCCCTGGACAGGGGGAATAATGAGCAGTTCTTC.

The chain couples TRBV5-8 to TRBJ2-5, with TRBD1 matching over 7 bases. The CDR3 covers 15 residues. Germline lookup yields CDR1 SGHTS and CDR2 YDEGEE. The trim removed 3 bases at V and 2 bases at J, leaving 7 bases unmatched. The chain's CDR3 is CASSYRQGGQETQYF. The CDR3 DNA is TGTGCCAGCAGCTATAGACAGGGTGGGCAAGAGACCCAGTACTTC.

The chain joins TRBV27 to TRBJ1-2; a weak D match, TRBD1 (6 bases). In germline, CDR1 is MNHEY, CDR2 SMNVEV (reference sequence). Trimming removed 3 bases at V and 4 bases at J, with 9 bases between. CDR3 length equals 13 residues. CDR3 sequence (DNA): TGTGCCAGCAGTTTCAGGGGTGGCTATGGCTACACCTTC. This gives the protein CASSFRGGYGYTF.

The rearrangement uses TRBV19 and TRBJ2-3; 8 bases fit TRBD2. Looked up from germline, CDR1 is LNHDA and CDR2 is SQIVND (reference sequence). The CDR3 extends over 14 amino acids. In nucleotides, the CDR3 is TGTGTCACCGCACTAGCGGCCACCACAGATACGCAGTATTTT. Protein product: CVTALAATTDTQYF.

J is TRBJ1-5 and V is TRBV6-1, with D hard to call. CDR1 and CDR2 from the germline V gene are MNHNS and SASEGT. The CDR3 extends over 13 amino acids. Deletions cut 2 bases from V and 4 bases from J, with 6 bases between. The CDR3 spells CASSEYENQPQHF. CDR3 DNA: TGTGCCAGCAGTGAATATGAGAATCAGCCCCAGCATTTT.

This clone was found once. The CDR3 DNA follows: TGTGCCAGTAGTCTCACCGGGACAGGGGACCAGCCCCAGCATTTT. It is translated as CASSLTGTGDQPQHF. The V gene is TRBV19, the J gene TRBJ1-5; 10 positions match TRBD1. This CDR3 region has 15 residues. Trimming cost V 5 bases and J 7 bases; bases outside gene matches: 8. Per germline, CDR1 LNHDA and CDR2 SQIVND (reference sequence).

On this clone: An end of the junction differs from the germline gene, which may be a read error. The chain has TRBV7-8 and TRBJ2-2; TRBD1 aligns across 7 bases. The CDR3 is 15 residues long. The V gene's germline CDR1 is SGHVS and CDR2 FQNEAQ. The CDR3 DNA is TGTGCCAGCAGCCGCGACAGGGCGAACACCGAGGAGCTGTTTTTT. Translated: CASSRDRANTEELFF. Full variable domain (outside the CDR3, taken from reference TRBV7-8 and TRBJ2-2): GAGVSQSPRYKVAKRGQDVALRCDPISGHVSLFWYQQALGQGPEFLTYFQNEAQLDKSGLPSDRFFAERPEGSVSTLKIQRTQQEDSAVYLCASSRDRANTEELFFGEGSRLTVL.

This chain links TRBV14 with TRBJ1-6; 7 positions match TRBD1. There are 18 residues in the CDR3. Germline V gives CDR1 SGHDN, CDR2 FVKESK. With V trimmed by 4 bases and J by 4 bases, 13 bases remained unmatched. The CDR3 DNA sequence: TGTGCCAGCAGCCGGGGGTCCAGGGCAGGGGGGTATAATTCACCCCTCCACTTT. It codes for CASSRGSRAGGYNSPLHF.

The chain combines TRBV10-3 with TRBJ2-4, with D unclear. Germline loops: CDR1 ENHRY, CDR2 SYGVKD. V was clipped by 7 bases and J by 8 bases, with 15 bases between them. The CDR3 spans 13 residues. The CDR3 sequence: CAIKKPRIDIQYF. The CDR3 DNA reads TGTGCCATCAAGAAGCCCAGGATAGACATTCAGTACTTC.